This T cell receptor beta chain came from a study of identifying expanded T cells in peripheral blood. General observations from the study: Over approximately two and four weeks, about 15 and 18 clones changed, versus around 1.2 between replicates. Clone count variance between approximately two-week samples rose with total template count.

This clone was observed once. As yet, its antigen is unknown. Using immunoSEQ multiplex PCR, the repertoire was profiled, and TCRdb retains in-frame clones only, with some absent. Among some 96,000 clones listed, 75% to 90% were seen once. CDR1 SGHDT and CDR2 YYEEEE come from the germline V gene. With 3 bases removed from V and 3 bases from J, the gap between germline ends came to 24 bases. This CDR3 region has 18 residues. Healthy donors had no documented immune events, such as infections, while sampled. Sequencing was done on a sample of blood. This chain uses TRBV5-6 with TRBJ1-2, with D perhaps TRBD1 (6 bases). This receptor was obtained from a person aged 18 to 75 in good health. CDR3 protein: CASSSPKRRAGDYYGYTF. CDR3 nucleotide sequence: TGTGCCAGCAGCTCCCCCAAAAGGAGGGCAGGGGATTACTATGGCTACACCTTC.